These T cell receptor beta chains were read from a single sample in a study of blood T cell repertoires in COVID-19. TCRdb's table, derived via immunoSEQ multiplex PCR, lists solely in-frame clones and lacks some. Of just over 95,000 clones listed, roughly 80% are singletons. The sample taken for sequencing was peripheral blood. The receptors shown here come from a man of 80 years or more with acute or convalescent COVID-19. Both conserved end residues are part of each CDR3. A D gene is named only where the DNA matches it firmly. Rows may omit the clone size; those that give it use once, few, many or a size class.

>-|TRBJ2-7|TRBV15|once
CATSRDRGKGARYF
TGTGCCACCAGCAGAGATCGGGGGAAGGGGGCGAGGTACTTC
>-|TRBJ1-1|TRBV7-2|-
CASSLGVAGGLNTEAFF
TGTGCCAGCAGCTTAGGAGTTGCGGGGGGCCTGAACACTGAAGCTTTCTTT
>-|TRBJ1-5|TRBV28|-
CASSLDRPPYSNQPQHF
TGTGCCAGCAGCCTTGACAGGCCCCCGTATAGCAATCAGCCCCAGCATTTT
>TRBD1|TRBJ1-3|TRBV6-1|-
CASSDDRGPPSIYF
TGTGCCAGCAGTGACGACAGGGGTCCTCCCTCTATATATTTT
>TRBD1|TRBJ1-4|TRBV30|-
CAWGQGYNEKLFF
TGTGCCTGGGGACAGGGATACAATGAAAAACTGTTTTTT
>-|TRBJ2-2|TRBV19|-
CASSIGATGELFF
TGTGCCAGTAGTATAGGAGCAACCGGGGAGCTGTTTTTT
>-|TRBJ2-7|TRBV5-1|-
CASSARGVGYEQYF
TGCGCCAGCAGCGCCAGGGGGGTCGGCTACGAGCAGTACTTC
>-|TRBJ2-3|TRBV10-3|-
CAISGWATSTDTQYF
TGTGCCATCAGTGGTTGGGCCACAAGCACAGATACGCAGTATTTT
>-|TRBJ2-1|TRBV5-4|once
CASSLMASNEQFF
TGTGCCAGCAGCTTGATGGCTAGCAATGAGCAGTTCTTC
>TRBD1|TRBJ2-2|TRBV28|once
CATKTGTGWAGELFF
TGTGCCACCAAAACCGGGACAGGGTGGGCCGGGGAGCTGTTTTTT
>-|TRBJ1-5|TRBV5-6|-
CASSLEGRQPQHF
TGTGCCAGCAGCTTGGAGGGGAGGCAGCCCCAGCATTTT
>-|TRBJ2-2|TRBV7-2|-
CASTLAARTGELFF
TGTGCCAGCACCTTAGCTGCGCGCACCGGGGAGCTGTTTTTT
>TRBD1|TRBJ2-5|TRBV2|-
CASGQASQETQYF
TGTGCCAGCGGACAGGCCAGCCAAGAGACCCAGTACTTC
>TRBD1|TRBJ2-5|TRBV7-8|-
CASSARTGQRGSNQETQYF
TGTGCCAGCAGCGCCCGGACAGGGCAACGGGGGTCGAACCAAGAGACCCAGTACTTC
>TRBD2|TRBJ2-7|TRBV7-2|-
CASSRGGSSYEQYF
TGTGCCAGCAGCCGGGGGGGGAGTTCCTACGAGCAGTACTTC
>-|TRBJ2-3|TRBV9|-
CASSVESLAGYPDTQYF
TGTGCCAGCAGCGTAGAATCGTTGGCGGGGTATCCAGATACGCAGTATTTT